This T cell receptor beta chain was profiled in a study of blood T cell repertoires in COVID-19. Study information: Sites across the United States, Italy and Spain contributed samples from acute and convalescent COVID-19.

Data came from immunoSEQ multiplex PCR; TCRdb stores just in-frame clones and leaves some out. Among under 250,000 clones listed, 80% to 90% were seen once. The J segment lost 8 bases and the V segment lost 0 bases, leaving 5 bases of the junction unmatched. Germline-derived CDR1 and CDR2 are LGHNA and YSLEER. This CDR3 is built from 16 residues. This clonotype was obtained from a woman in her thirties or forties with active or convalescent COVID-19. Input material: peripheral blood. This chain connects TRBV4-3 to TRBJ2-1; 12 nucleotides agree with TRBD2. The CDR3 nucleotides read TGCGCCAGCAGCCAAGAACCTAGCGGGGGGGCCCATGAGCAGTTCTTC. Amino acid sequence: CASSQEPSGGAHEQFF.